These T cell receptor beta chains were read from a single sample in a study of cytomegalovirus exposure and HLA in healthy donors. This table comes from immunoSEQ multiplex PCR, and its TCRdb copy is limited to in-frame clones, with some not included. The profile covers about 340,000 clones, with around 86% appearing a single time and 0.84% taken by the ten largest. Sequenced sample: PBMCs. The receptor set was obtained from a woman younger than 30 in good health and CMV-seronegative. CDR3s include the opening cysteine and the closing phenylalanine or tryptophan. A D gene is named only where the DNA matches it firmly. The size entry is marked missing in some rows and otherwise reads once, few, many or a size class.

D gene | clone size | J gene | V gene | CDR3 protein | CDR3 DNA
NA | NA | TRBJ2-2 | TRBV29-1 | CSAGTGHTSGATGELFF | TGCAGCGCCGGGACAGGGCACACTAGCGGGGCAACCGGGGAGCTGTTTTTT
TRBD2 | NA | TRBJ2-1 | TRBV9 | CASSVAAGGPSEQFF | TGTGCCAGCAGCGTAGCGGCGGGAGGGCCTAGTGAGCAGTTCTTC
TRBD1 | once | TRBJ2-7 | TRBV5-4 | CASSPGTGRASGEQYF | TGTGCCAGCAGCCCGGGGACAGGGAGGGCTTCGGGGGAGCAGTACTTC
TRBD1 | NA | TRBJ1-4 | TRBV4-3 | CASSRTATGNNEKLFF | TGCGCCAGCAGCCGGACTGCGACAGGGAATAATGAAAAACTGTTTTTT
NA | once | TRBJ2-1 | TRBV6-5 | CASNSDGKSYNEQFF | TGTGCCAGCAACTCGGACGGGAAATCCTACAATGAGCAGTTCTTC
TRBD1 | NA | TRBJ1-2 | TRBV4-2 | CASSQEPPKFRGRNYGYTF | TGTGCCAGCAGCCAAGAGCCACCAAAATTTAGGGGGCGAAACTATGGCTACACCTTC
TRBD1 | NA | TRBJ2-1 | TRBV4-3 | CASSQGVGQGRLNEQFF | TGCGCCAGCAGCCAAGGCGTAGGACAGGGGAGATTAAATGAGCAGTTCTTC
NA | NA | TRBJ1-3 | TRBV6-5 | CASSYSSVSSGNTIYF | TGTGCCAGCAGTTACTCGTCCGTCAGCTCTGGAAACACCATATATTTT
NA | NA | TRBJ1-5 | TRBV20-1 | CSGADNQPQHF | TGCAGTGGGGCAGATAATCAGCCCCAGCATTTT
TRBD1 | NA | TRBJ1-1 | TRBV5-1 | CASSYDRGLNTEAFF | TGCGCCAGCAGTTATGACAGGGGATTGAACACTGAAGCTTTCTTT
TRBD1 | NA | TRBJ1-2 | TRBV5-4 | CASSSRDSYGYTF | TGTGCCAGCAGCAGCCGGGACAGCTATGGCTACACCTTC
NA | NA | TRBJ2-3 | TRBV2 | CASSGIGGNADTQYF | TGTGCCAGCAGTGGAATAGGCGGGAACGCAGATACGCAGTATTTT
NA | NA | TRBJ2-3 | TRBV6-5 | CASQPGPLDTQYF | TGTGCCAGCCAACCTGGGCCCCTAGATACGCAGTATTTT
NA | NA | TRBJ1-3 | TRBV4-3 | CASSQDRVGSSGNTIYF | TGCGCCAGCAGCCAAGATCGGGTAGGGAGCTCTGGAAACACCATATATTTT
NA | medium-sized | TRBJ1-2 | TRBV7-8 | CASSPQEEYGYTF | TGTGCCAGCAGCCCGCAGGAGGAATATGGCTACACCTTC
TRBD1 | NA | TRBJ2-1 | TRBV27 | CASSPDRGLYNEQFF | TGTGCCAGCAGTCCTGACAGGGGCCTTTACAATGAGCAGTTCTTC
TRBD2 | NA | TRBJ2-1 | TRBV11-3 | CASSLDFLTSGYNEQFF | TGTGCCAGCAGCTTAGATTTCCTGACTAGCGGATACAATGAGCAGTTCTTC
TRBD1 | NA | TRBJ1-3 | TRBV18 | CASSPPGRGSGNTIYF | TGTGCCAGCTCACCACCGGGCAGGGGGTCTGGAAACACCATATATTTT
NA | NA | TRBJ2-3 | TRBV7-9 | CASRAGGSDTQYF | TGTGCCAGCCGGGCGGGTGGGTCAGATACGCAGTATTTT
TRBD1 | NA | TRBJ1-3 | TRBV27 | CASSSWGQAGNTIYF | TGTGCCAGCAGTTCCTGGGGACAGGCTGGAAACACCATATATTTT
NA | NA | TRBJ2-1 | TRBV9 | CASSVAGAIDEQFF | TGTGCCAGCAGCGTAGCGGGAGCAATAGATGAGCAGTTCTTC
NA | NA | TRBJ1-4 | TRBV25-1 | CASSEWGRAPTNEKLFF | TGTGCCAGCAGTGAATGGGGGAGGGCACCAACTAATGAAAAACTGTTTTTT
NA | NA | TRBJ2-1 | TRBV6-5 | CASSQSGDPYNEQFF | TGTGCCAGCAGCCAGAGCGGAGACCCCTACAATGAGCAGTTCTTC
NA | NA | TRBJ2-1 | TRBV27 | CASSLGNEQFF | TGTGCCAGCAGCCTAGGTAATGAGCAGTTCTTC
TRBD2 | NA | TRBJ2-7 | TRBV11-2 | CASSLDLEEDIPGLASEQYF | TGTGCCAGCAGCTTAGATTTAGAGGAGGATATACCGGGACTAGCGAGCGAGCAGTACTTC
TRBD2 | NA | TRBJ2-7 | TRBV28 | CASSPPTSAFYEQYF | TGTGCCAGCAGTCCGCCCACTAGCGCTTTCTACGAGCAGTACTTC
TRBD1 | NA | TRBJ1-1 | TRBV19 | CASRTGANTEAFF | TGTGCCAGCCGGACAGGGGCTAACACTGAAGCTTTCTTT
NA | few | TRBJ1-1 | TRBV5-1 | CASSLTGNTEAFF | TGCGCCAGCAGCTTGACAGGAAATACTGAAGCTTTCTTT
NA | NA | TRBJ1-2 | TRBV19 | CASTPWVSGSNGYTF | TGTGCCAGTACCCCTTGGGTGTCGGGAAGTAATGGCTACACCTTC
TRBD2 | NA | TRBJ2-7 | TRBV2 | CASNTGGTVNEQYF | TGTGCCAGCAATACGGGAGGGACGGTAAACGAGCAGTACTTC
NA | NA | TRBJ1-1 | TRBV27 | CASSQDTNTEAFF | TGTGCCAGCAGCCAAGACACGAACACTGAAGCTTTCTTT
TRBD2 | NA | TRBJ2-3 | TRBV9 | CASSGRRLARTDTQYF | TGTGCCAGCAGCGGAAGAAGACTAGCTCGTACAGATACGCAGTATTTT
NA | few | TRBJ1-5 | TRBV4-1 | CASSRNRDGNQPQHF | TGCGCCAGCAGCCGCAACAGGGACGGCAATCAGCCCCAGCATTTT
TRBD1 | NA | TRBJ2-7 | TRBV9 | CASSGGQGGYEQYF | TGTGCCAGCAGCGGGGGACAGGGGGGATACGAGCAGTACTTC
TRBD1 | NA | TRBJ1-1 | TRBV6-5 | CAINRGPNTEAFF | TGTGCCATCAACAGGGGGCCGAACACTGAAGCTTTCTTT
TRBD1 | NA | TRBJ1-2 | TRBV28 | CASSLQGEGYTF | TGTGCCAGCAGTTTACAGGGGGAAGGCTACACCTTC
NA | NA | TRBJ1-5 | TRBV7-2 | CASSSHGGNQPQHF | TGTGCCAGCAGCAGCCACGGGGGCAATCAGCCCCAGCATTTT
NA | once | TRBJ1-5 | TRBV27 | CASSLNGVNSNQPQHF | TGTGCCAGCAGTTTAAACGGGGTCAACAGCAATCAGCCCCAGCATTTT
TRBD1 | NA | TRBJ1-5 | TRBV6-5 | CASRADRGNQPQHF | TGTGCCAGCAGAGCGGACAGGGGCAATCAGCCCCAGCATTTT
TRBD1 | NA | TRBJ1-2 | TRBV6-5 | CASSYGTGEGYTF | TGTGCCAGCAGTTACGGGACAGGGGAAGGCTACACCTTC
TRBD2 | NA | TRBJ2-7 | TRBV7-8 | CASSTLARSSYEQYF | TGTGCCAGCAGCACACTAGCGAGGAGCTCCTACGAGCAGTACTTC
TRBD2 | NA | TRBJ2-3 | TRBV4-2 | CASSQVQRETDTQYF | TGTGCCAGCAGCCAAGTCCAGCGGGAGACTGATACGCAGTATTTT
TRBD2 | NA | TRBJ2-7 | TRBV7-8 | CATQGLAGAGEQYF | TGTGCCACTCAGGGGCTAGCGGGAGCGGGCGAGCAGTACTTC
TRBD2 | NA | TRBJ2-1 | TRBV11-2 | CASSLVLAGLHNEQFF | TGTGCCAGCAGCTTAGTCCTAGCGGGTTTACACAATGAGCAGTTCTTC
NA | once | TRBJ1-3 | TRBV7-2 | CASSSPRGGTGNTIYF | TGTGCCAGCAGCTCCCCTCGCGGGGGGACCGGAAACACCATATATTTT
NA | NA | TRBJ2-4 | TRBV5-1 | CASSLAEGVTKNIQYF | TGCGCCAGCAGCTTGGCCGAGGGGGTCACCAAAAACATTCAGTACTTC
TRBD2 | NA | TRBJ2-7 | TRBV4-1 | CASSQEERGPYEQYF | TGCGCCAGCAGCCAAGAGGAGCGGGGGCCCTACGAGCAGTACTTC
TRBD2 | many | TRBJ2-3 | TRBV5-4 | CASSSATSGYTDTQYF | TGTGCCAGCAGCAGCGCCACTAGCGGGTACACAGATACGCAGTATTTT
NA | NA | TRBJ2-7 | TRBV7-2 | CASSLVVAGSYEQYF | TGTGCCAGCAGCTTAGTCGTCGCGGGCTCCTACGAGCAGTACTTC
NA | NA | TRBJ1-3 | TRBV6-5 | CASSWSGSSGNTIYF | TGTGCCAGCAGTTGGTCGGGGAGCTCTGGAAACACCATATATTTT
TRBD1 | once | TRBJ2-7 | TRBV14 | CASSRGQGLREQYF | TGTGCCAGCAGCCGCGGACAGGGTTTGCGCGAGCAGTACTTC
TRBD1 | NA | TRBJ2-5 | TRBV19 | CASSPTGSETQYF | TGTGCCAGTAGTCCGACAGGGTCAGAGACCCAGTACTTC